This TCR beta chain was sequenced for a study of chemoradiotherapy in HPV16-positive cancers. Findings and limits, study-wide: During treatment, candidate HPV-specific clones and E7-related motifs expanded in tumor. Only a couple of HPV16-positive patients supplied the functional HPV-specificity definition.

Turning to this clone: Its specificity is unknown.

TCRdb keeps only in-frame clones here, not all; method: immunoSEQ multiplex PCR. The repertoire holds about 5,000 clones, with about 76% as singletons. The V end was cut by 6 bases, the J end by 1 base, with 12 bases between. The CDR3 sequence is 15 residues long. The germline gives CDR1 MRHNA, CDR2 SNTAGT. The starting material was tumor tissue, obtained from a patient who underwent chemoradiotherapy. The sequence came from a human donor with HPV-associated anogenital cancer. The gene calls are TRBV6-4 and TRBJ2-2; possibly TRBD2 for D (6 bases). The CDR3: CASSAVGGNTGELFF. DNA of the CDR3: TGTGCCAGCAGCGCCGTGGGGGGGAACACCGGGGAGCTGTTTTTT.